This T cell receptor beta chain is drawn from a study of long-term antiretroviral therapy in people with HIV. Study results and limitations: Records did not include ART adherence, viral resistance or therapy changes. Post-ART samples showed increased diversity that remained below transplant donor control levels.

The CDR3 covers 12 residues. The ends lost 6 bases at V and 6 bases at J; junction bases unmatched: 5. Germline V CDR1 and CDR2: SNHLY, FYNNEI. All donors provided no fewer than one pre-ART and no fewer than two post-ART PBMC samples. This was the immunoSEQ v3.0 assay at survey level. 40,000-50,000 T-cell genomes per sample were the sequencing target. Data came from immunoSEQ multiplex PCR; TCRdb stores just in-frame clones and leaves some out. Of over 30,000 clones detected, 87% appear once; the ten largest clones hold roughly 13%. In this sample, this clone turned up a few times. Its antigen is unknown.

The chain uses TRBV2 and TRBJ2-7, with 7 bases identical to TRBD1. This receptor was obtained from a man in his late teens or twenties with HIV. Sequencing used unsorted PBMCs, obtained 1.1 years after starting antiretroviral therapy. CDR3 coding DNA: TGTGCCAGCAGCAATGACAGGGCCGAGCAGTACTTC. This encodes CASSNDRAEQYF.